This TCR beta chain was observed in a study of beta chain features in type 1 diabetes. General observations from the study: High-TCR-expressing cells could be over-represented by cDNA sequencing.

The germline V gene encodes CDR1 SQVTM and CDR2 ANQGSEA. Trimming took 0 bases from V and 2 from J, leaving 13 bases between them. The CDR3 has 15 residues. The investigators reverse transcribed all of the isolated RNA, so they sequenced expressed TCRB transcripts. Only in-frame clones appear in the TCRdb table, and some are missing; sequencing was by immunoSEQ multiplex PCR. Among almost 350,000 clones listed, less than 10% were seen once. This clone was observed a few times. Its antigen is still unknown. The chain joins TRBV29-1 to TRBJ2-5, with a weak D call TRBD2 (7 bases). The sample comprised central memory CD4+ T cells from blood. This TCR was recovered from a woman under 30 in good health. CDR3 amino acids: CSVEEEGGRQETQYF. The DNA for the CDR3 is TGCAGCGTTGAAGAGGAGGGGGGGCGGCAAGAGACCCAGTACTTC.